Below are 29 T cell receptor beta chains sequenced from a single sample in a study of shared clonotypes between healthy human individuals (dated by TCRdb to the early 2020s). The protocol used for the library was the immunoSEQ multiplex PCR assay. TCRdb carries this immuneACCESS record with in-frame sequences only. Its versions omit some clonotypes, under half of them owing to an unresolved V gene in the studies checked, with the rest unexplained. The sample table contains approximately 720,000 clones; only one count was recorded for around 92% of them. The ten largest clones add up to more than 20% of the sample. CD8 naive samples were CD45RO-negative cells positively selected for CCR7, giving a CD45RA+CCR7+ population that excluded TemRA cells. The sequenced material came from naive CD8+ T cells sorted from blood. The cell subset or site label corresponds to: CD45RA+CCR7+. The receptors come from a man between 25 and 39 years old in good health.

The V gene is TRBV19, the J gene TRBJ2-2; 8 positions match TRBD2. CDR1 is LNHDA, CDR2 SQIVND, per germline (reference sequence). V lost 7 bases and J lost 3; bases outside the gene matches: 13. The CDR3 loop spans 17 amino acids. CDR3 loop: CASNVGELADYTGELFF. CDR3 bases: TGTGCCAGTAACGTAGGCGAACTAGCGGATTACACCGGGGAGCTGTTTTTT.

V gene TRBV29-1 combines with J gene TRBJ2-3, with 12 bases that match TRBD2. Germline lookup yields CDR1 SQVTM and CDR2 ANQGSEA. CDR3 length: 16 amino acids. The J segment lost 6 bases and the V segment lost 1 base, leaving 8 bases of the junction unmatched. This CDR3 is CSVEGLTSGSGDTQYF. The DNA for the CDR3 is TGCAGCGTTGAAGGTTTGACTAGCGGGAGTGGGGATACGCAGTATTTT.

The rearrangement links TRBV5-5 to TRBJ2-7; D remains unclear. Trimming shortened V by 0 bases and J by 2 bases, and 6 bases separated the two germline ends. The germline V gene has CDR1 SGHKS and CDR2 YYEKEE (reference sequence). CDR3 length equals 13 residues. The chain's CDR3 is CASSLGAAYEQYF. CDR3 bases: TGTGCCAGCAGCTTGGGCGCAGCCTACGAGCAGTACTTC.

The V call is TRBV15, the J call TRBJ2-7, with 11 bases lining up with TRBD2. J gave up 1 base and V 2 bases, and 1 base lay outside the gene matches. The CDR3 contains 15 residues. Germline CDR1 LNHNV, CDR2 YYDKDF (reference sequence). CDR3 sequence (DNA): TGTGCCACCAGCAGAACTAGCGGGAGATCCTACGAGCAGTACTTC. Translating gives CATSRTSGRSYEQYF.

The chain carries TRBV15 and TRBJ2-1; D may be TRBD1 (5 bases). Trimming cost V 9 bases and J 1 base, with 10 bases left between them. The CDR3 has 13 residues. Looked up from germline, CDR1 is LNHNV and CDR2 is YYDKDF (reference sequence). The chain's CDR3 is CATSGKSYNEQFF. The CDR3 coding sequence is TGTGCCACTTCAGGGAAATCCTACAATGAGCAGTTCTTC.

The chain uses TRBV30 and TRBJ1-1, with D possibly TRBD1 on 5 matching bases. Germline V gives CDR1 GTSNPN, CDR2 SVGIG (reference sequence). The CDR3 runs to 12 residues. Trimming took 5 bases from V and 3 from J, leaving 10 bases between them. The CDR3 DNA sequence: TGTGCCTGGGGGACGGGAGACACTGAAGCTTTCTTT. It translates to CAWGTGDTEAFF.

The chain couples TRBV19 to TRBJ2-7, with a possible D match to TRBD1 (6 bases). Germline V gene lookup returns CDR1 LNHDA and CDR2 SQIVND (reference sequence). The CDR3 is 15 amino acids. The germline V and J ends were trimmed by 5 bases and 0 bases, with 14 bases remaining between them. The CDR3 is CASSPGQSPSYEQYF. As DNA, the CDR3 is TGTGCCAGTAGTCCTGGACAGTCTCCCTCCTACGAGCAGTACTTC.

The V and J genes are TRBV28 and TRBJ2-3; D possibly corresponds to TRBD2 (5 bases). V shed 8 bases and J shed 4 bases, with 16 bases lying between them. This CDR3 spans 14 amino acids. CDR1 and CDR2 (germline): MDHEN, SYDVKM. In nucleotides, the CDR3 is TGTGCCAGCGGGTCGAGGGTCGGGCCAGATACGCAGTATTTT. This encodes CASGSRVGPDTQYF.

The CDR3 here is CASSWGLAVTGELFF. The CDR3 DNA follows: TGTGCCAGCAGCTGGGGACTAGCGGTTACCGGGGAGCTGTTTTTT. This chain uses TRBV7-9 with TRBJ2-2, with TRBD2 matching over 11 bases. Germline V gene lookup returns CDR1 SEHNR and CDR2 FQNEAQ (reference sequence). V shed 4 bases and J 5 bases; nucleotides not matched to a gene: 3. The CDR3 runs 15 residues.

The CDR3 region has the DNA TGTGCCTGGAGGGGTAGTGGAAGCAATCAGCCCCAGCATTTT. Translating gives CAWRGSGSNQPQHF. The V call is TRBV30, the J call TRBJ1-5; D not resolved. V was trimmed by 3 bases and J by 1 base, leaving 10 bases between them. The CDR3 contains 14 residues. Germline CDR1 is GTSNPN and CDR2 is SVGIG (reference sequence).

On this clone itself: This sample includes further DNA sequences coding for the same CDR3. The V gene is TRBV7-9, the J gene TRBJ2-7, with 7 nucleotides matching TRBD1. The CDR3 has 13 residues. Germline V lookup: CDR1 SEHNR, CDR2 FQNEAQ (reference sequence). V lost 5 bases, J lost 3 bases, and 4 bases stayed unmatched. As DNA, the CDR3 is TGTGCCAGCAGCCCACAGGGGTACTACGAGCAGTACTTC. It encodes CASSPQGYYEQYF.

CDR3 in amino acids: CASAPGTSLYNEQFF. CDR3 in DNA: TGTGCCAGCGCCCCCGGGACTAGCCTATACAATGAGCAGTTCTTC. V gene TRBV6-5 combines with J gene TRBJ2-1, with 9 nucleotides matching TRBD2. Germline V lookup: CDR1 MNHEY, CDR2 SVGAGI. V was clipped by 8 bases and J by 4 bases; unmatched bases: 9. CDR3 length: 15 amino acids.

The V and J genes are TRBV7-6 and TRBJ2-3, with 7 bases identical to TRBD1. With V trimmed by 3 bases and J by 2 bases, 14 bases remained unmatched. CDR1 and CDR2 from the germline V gene are SGHVS and FNYEAQ. The CDR3 has 18 amino acids. CDR3 sequence (DNA): TGTGCCAGCAGCTTGCAGGGGGTTAGGCGGGCCTACACAGATACGCAGTATTTT. Translated: CASSLQGVRRAYTDTQYF. The full variable domain, in which reference TRBV7-6 and TRBJ2-3 provide the parts outside the CDR3, is GAGVSQSPRYKVTKRGQDVALRCDPISGHVSLYWYRQALGQGPEFLTYFNYEAQQDKSGLPNDRFSAERPEGSISTLTIQRTEQRDSAMYRCASSLQGVRRAYTDTQYFGPGTRLTVL.

Note on this clone: Other DNA sequences in this specimen translate into the identical CDR3. The genes are TRBV28 and TRBJ2-2; D gene ambiguous. The CDR3 runs 14 residues. With 2 bases removed from V and 2 bases from J, the gap between germline ends came to 6 bases. Germline-derived CDR1 and CDR2 are MDHEN and SYDVKM. As DNA, the CDR3 is TGTGCCAGCAGTTTACTAGGAAACACCGGGGAGCTGTTTTTT. The encoded protein is CASSLLGNTGELFF.

The J gene is TRBJ2-7, the V gene TRBV10-1; D unclear. The CDR3 is 12 amino acids. The V end lost 0 bases, the J end lost 6 bases, and 6 bases lay between the germline ends. Germline loops: CDR1 WNHNN, CDR2 SYGVQD (reference sequence). The CDR3 protein is CASSESSAEQYF. Written as DNA, the CDR3 is TGCGCCAGCAGTGAGTCGTCCGCCGAGCAGTACTTC.

V gene TRBV5-4 combines with J gene TRBJ2-2, with D perhaps matching TRBD1 (6 bases). Per germline, CDR1 SGHNT and CDR2 YYREEE (reference sequence). The CDR3 contains 14 residues. Trimming pared 2 bases from V and 3 bases from J, leaving 8 bases between. CDR3 sequence (DNA): TGTGCCAGCAGCTTCGCAGGGGACACCGGGGAGCTGTTTTTT. The encoded protein is CASSFAGDTGELFF.

The genes are TRBV7-6 and TRBJ2-1, with D hard to call. Germline lookup yields CDR1 SGHVS and CDR2 FNYEAQ. The CDR3 sequence is 15 residues long. Trimming left V 1 base short and J 0 bases short, with 7 bases between. Here the CDR3 reads CASSLGGYSYNEQFF. The CDR3 bases are TGTGCCAGCAGCTTAGGGGGTTACTCCTACAATGAGCAGTTCTTC.

The chain has TRBV9 and TRBJ2-2; tentatively, D is TRBD2 (6 bases). Trimming took 0 bases from V and 6 from J, leaving 9 bases between them. Germline CDR1 reads SGDLS; CDR2 reads YYNGEE. This CDR3 contains 14 residues. DNA for the CDR3: TGTGCCAGCAGCGTAGGGGCGGGATCCGGGGAGCTGTTTTTT. Translated, it gives CASSVGAGSGELFF.

V is TRBV13 and J is TRBJ2-1; D gene uncertain. V was shortened by 2 bases and J by 9 bases, with 8 bases between the two germline ends. Per the germline V gene, CDR1 is PRHDT and CDR2 is FYEKMQ (reference sequence). This CDR3 is 12 amino acids long. CDR3 in amino acids: CASSLPEGEQFF. CDR3 sequence (DNA): TGTGCCAGCAGCTTACCGGAAGGTGAGCAGTTCTTC.

The CDR3 sequence is CASGVAHPYEQYF. DNA of the CDR3: TGTGCCAGCGGGGTGGCCCATCCCTACGAGCAGTACTTC. The chain recombines TRBV6-5 with TRBJ2-7; no clear D gene. CDR3 length equals 13 residues. V was clipped by 8 bases and J by 2 bases, with 13 bases between them. The germline V gene encodes CDR1 MNHEY and CDR2 SVGAGI.

The CDR3 region has the DNA TGTGCCAGCGCCGGGCGGGGGTCCTACGAGCAGTACTTC. It codes for CASAGRGSYEQYF. This chain links TRBV28 with TRBJ2-7, with 7 bases fitting TRBD2. With 8 bases clipped from V and 1 base from J, the junction kept 5 bases outside the gene matches. The CDR3 sequence is 13 residues long. Germline CDR1 is MDHEN and CDR2 is SYDVKM.

The chain recombines TRBV10-2 with TRBJ2-1; possibly TRBD2 for D (7 bases). Trimming cost V 4 bases and J 4 bases, with 35 bases left between them. The V gene's germline CDR1 is WSHSY and CDR2 SAAADI. CDR3 length: 22 amino acids. The CDR3 nucleotides read TGCGCCAGCAGTGTGCGAGACAGTGGGTGGACTAGGGGGAAAAAGAGTTACAATGAGCAGTTCTTC. Translated: CASSVRDSGWTRGKKSYNEQFF.

This chain uses TRBV9 with TRBJ2-5, with TRBD2 matching over 12 bases. The CDR3 extends over 17 amino acids. Looked up from germline, CDR1 is SGDLS and CDR2 is YYNGEE. V was pared by 0 bases and J by 5 bases, with 8 bases of the junction left unmatched. The DNA for the CDR3 is TGTGCCAGCAGCGTAGAAGGGAGGGGACTAGCGGGTGAGACCCAGTACTTC. It is translated as CASSVEGRGLAGETQYF. The full variable domain, with the rest looked up from reference TRBV9 and TRBJ2-5, is DSGVTQTPKHLITATGQRVTLRCSPRSGDLSVYWYQQSLDQGLQFLIQYYNGEERAKGNILERFSAQQFPDLHSELNLSSLELGDSALYFCASSVEGRGLAGETQYFGPGTRLLVL.

The V call is TRBV6-5, the J call TRBJ1-1; D possibly corresponds to TRBD1 (6 bases). In germline, CDR1 is MNHEY, CDR2 SVGAGI. CDR3 length equals 14 residues. Trimming left V 3 bases short and J 0 bases short, with 8 bases between. CDR3 in DNA: TGTGCCAGCAGTTATAGGACAGTGAACACTGAAGCTTTCTTT. This codes for CASSYRTVNTEAFF.

This chain uses TRBV7-9 with TRBJ2-2, with 14 bases aligning to TRBD2. This CDR3 has 18 amino acids. Trimming cost V 5 bases and J 2 bases; bases outside gene matches: 7. The germline CDR1 and CDR2 sequences are SEHNR and FQNEAQ (reference sequence). The CDR3 nucleotides read TGTGCCAGCAGCCTGGGACTAGCGGGAGCCTTTAACACCGGGGAGCTGTTTTTT. This codes for CASSLGLAGAFNTGELFF.

The V call is TRBV19, the J call TRBJ2-1; TRBD2 is a possible D gene (5 bases). Trimming pared 3 bases from V and 1 base from J, leaving 10 bases between. CDR1 and CDR2 (germline): LNHDA, SQIVND (reference sequence). CDR3 length equals 15 residues. CDR3 loop: CASSMEADSYNEQFF. The CDR3, as DNA: TGTGCCAGTAGTATGGAGGCAGATTCCTACAATGAGCAGTTCTTC.

The chain links TRBV27 to TRBJ1-2, with 12 bases matching TRBD1. V trimming: 5 bases; J trimming: 4 bases; junction bases outside the gene matches: 5. The germline gives CDR1 MNHEY, CDR2 SMNVEV (reference sequence). The CDR3 has 15 residues. CDR3 DNA: TGTGCCAGCAGTCTCGGGACAGGGGGCTTCTATGGCTACACCTTC. Translating gives CASSLGTGGFYGYTF.

This clone was seen just once. The genes are TRBV15 and TRBJ2-1; perhaps TRBD1 as D (5 bases). Trimming removed 0 bases from V and 5 bases from J, with 20 bases in between. Germline V gene lookup returns CDR1 LNHNV and CDR2 YYDKDF (reference sequence). This CDR3 contains 18 residues. CDR3 in amino acids: CATSREGHLAVIDNEQFF. Written as DNA, the CDR3 is TGTGCCACCAGCAGAGAGGGGCATCTTGCGGTAATCGACAATGAGCAGTTCTTC. Complete variable domain (other parts from reference TRBV15 and TRBJ2-1): DAMVIQNPRYQVTQFGKPVTLSCSQTLNHNVMYWYQQKSSQAPKLLFHYYDKDFNNEADTPDNFQSRRPNTSFCFLDIRSPGLGDTAMYLCATSREGHLAVIDNEQFFGPGTRLTVL.

The rearrangement links TRBV4-2 to TRBJ1-1; D is possibly TRBD1 (5 bases). Looked up from germline, CDR1 is LGHNA and CDR2 is YNFKEQ. This CDR3 has 15 amino acids. V dropped 0 bases and J dropped 4 bases, with 12 bases sitting between them. The CDR3 reads CASSQDPQGSTEAFF. DNA for the CDR3: TGTGCCAGCAGCCAAGATCCGCAGGGTAGCACTGAAGCTTTCTTT.